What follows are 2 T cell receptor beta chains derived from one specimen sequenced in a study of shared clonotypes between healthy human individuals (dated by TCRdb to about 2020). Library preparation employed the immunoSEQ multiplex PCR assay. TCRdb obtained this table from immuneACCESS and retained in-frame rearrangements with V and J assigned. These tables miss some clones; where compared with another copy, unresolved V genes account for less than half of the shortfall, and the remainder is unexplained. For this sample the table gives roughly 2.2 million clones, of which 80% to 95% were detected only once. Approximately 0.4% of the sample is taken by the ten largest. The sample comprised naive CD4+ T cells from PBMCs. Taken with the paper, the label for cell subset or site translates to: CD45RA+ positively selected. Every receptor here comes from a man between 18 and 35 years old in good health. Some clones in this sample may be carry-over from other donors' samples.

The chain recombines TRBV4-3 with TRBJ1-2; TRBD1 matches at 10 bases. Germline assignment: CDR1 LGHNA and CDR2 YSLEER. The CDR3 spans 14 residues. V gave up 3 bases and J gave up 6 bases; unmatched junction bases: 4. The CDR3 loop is CASSQRDRGHGYTF. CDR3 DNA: TGCGCCAGCAGCCAGCGCGACAGGGGGCATGGCTACACCTTC.

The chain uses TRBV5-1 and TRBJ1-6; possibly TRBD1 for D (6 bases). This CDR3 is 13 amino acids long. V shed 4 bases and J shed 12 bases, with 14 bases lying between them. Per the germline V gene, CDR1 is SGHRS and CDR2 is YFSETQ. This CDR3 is CASSTGTPQPLHF. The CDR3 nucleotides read TGCGCCAGCAGCACCGGGACACCCCAACCCCTCCACTTT. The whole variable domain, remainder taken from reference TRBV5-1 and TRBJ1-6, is KAGVTQTPRYLIKTRGQQVTLSCSPISGHRSVSWYQQTPGQGLQFLFEYFSETQRNKGNFPGRFSGRQFSNSRSEMNVSTLELGDSALYLCASSTGTPQPLHFGNGTRLTVT.